This TCR beta chain derives from a study of blood T cell repertoires in COVID-19. Original processing notes: Scientists estimated how many nucleated cells there were by amplifying reference gene primers. The protocol was immunoSEQ multiplex PCR, while the TCRdb copy is restricted to in-frame clones and leaves out a portion. The V and J calls and clone size are taken from that table; D and trimming were inferred from the DNA. The profile shows roughly 260,000 clones, 80% to 90% of them singletons. Which cohort a participant joined came from the clinical history participants gave. Input material: PBMCs or T cells enriched from blood (not recorded which). The clonotype comes from a woman aged 45 to 65 who had recovered from COVID-19.

As DNA, the CDR3 is TGTGCCAGCAGTTACTCTCTCTCCTCCTACGAGCAGTACTTC. It yields the protein CASSYSLSSYEQYF. V and J are TRBV6-6 and TRBJ2-7; D ambiguous. From germline, CDR1 is MNHNY and CDR2 SVGAGI (reference sequence). Trimming stripped 0 bases from V and 0 bases from J, with 6 bases between. This CDR3 spans 14 amino acids.